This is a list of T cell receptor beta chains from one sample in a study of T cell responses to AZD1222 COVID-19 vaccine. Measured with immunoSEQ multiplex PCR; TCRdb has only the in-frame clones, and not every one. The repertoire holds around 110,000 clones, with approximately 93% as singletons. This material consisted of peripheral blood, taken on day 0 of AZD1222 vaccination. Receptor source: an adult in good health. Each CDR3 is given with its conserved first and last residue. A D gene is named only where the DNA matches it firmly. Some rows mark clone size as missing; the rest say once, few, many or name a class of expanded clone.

CDR3nt: TGTGCCAGCAGTTCCCTACAGGGGGCTGGGGAGACCCAGTACTTC
CDR3aa: CASSSLQGAGETQYF
abundance: once
d_gene: TRBD1
v_gene: TRBV27
j_gene: TRBJ2-5

CDR3nt: TGTGCCAGCAGCAAGACAGGGGCTTTGCCTAATGAGCAGTTCTTC
CDR3aa: CASSKTGALPNEQFF
abundance: -
d_gene: TRBD1
v_gene: TRBV6-5
j_gene: TRBJ2-1

CDR3nt: TGTGCCATCAGGGGGACTAGCGGGTCCGGGGAGCTGTTTTTT
CDR3aa: CAIRGTSGSGELFF
abundance: -
d_gene: TRBD2
v_gene: TRBV10-3
j_gene: TRBJ2-2

CDR3nt: TGCAGTGCTAGTTATACGTCCTTTCCTAGCGGTAACAATGAGCAGTTCTTC
CDR3aa: CSASYTSFPSGNNEQFF
abundance: -
d_gene: TRBD2
v_gene: TRBV20-1
j_gene: TRBJ2-1

CDR3nt: TGTGCCAGCAGTCGGGGGCGGGGGGAATTCTATGGCTACACCTTC
CDR3aa: CASSRGRGEFYGYTF
abundance: once
d_gene: -
v_gene: TRBV27
j_gene: TRBJ1-2

CDR3nt: TGTGCCACCAGCAGAGATCTTGCGACAGGGGGATCCGAGCAGTACTTC
CDR3aa: CATSRDLATGGSEQYF
abundance: -
d_gene: TRBD1
v_gene: TRBV15
j_gene: TRBJ2-7

CDR3nt: TGTGCCAGCAGTTACACGTCGGGACGGTACAATGAGCAGTTCTTC
CDR3aa: CASSYTSGRYNEQFF
abundance: -
d_gene: -
v_gene: TRBV6-5
j_gene: TRBJ2-1

CDR3nt: TGTGCCAGTAGTATGGGGGGGACTCGGACGCAGTATTTT
CDR3aa: CASSMGGTRTQYF
abundance: -
d_gene: TRBD2
v_gene: TRBV19
j_gene: TRBJ2-3

CDR3nt: TGTGCCAGCACCTCAGGAGAGACCCAGTACTTC
CDR3aa: CASTSGETQYF
abundance: -
d_gene: -
v_gene: TRBV7-8
j_gene: TRBJ2-5

CDR3nt: TGCGCCAGCAGTGAGTCGGAGGGCGGGACGGGTACCGGGGAGCTGTTTTTT
CDR3aa: CASSESEGGTGTGELFF
abundance: -
d_gene: -
v_gene: TRBV10-1
j_gene: TRBJ2-2

CDR3nt: TGCGCCAGCAGCGAACCGCATGATTCACCCCTCCACTTT
CDR3aa: CASSEPHDSPLHF
abundance: -
d_gene: -
v_gene: TRBV5-1
j_gene: TRBJ1-6

CDR3nt: TGTGCCAGCAGCCCAAGCGGGAGGGCCTACGAGCAGTACTTC
CDR3aa: CASSPSGRAYEQYF
abundance: -
d_gene: TRBD2
v_gene: TRBV3-1/TRBV3-2
j_gene: TRBJ2-7

CDR3nt: TGTGCCAGCAGTTTTCGCCCCTATGGCTACACCTTC
CDR3aa: CASSFRPYGYTF
abundance: -
d_gene: -
v_gene: TRBV28
j_gene: TRBJ1-2

CDR3nt: TGTGCCAGCAGCCCCCGACAGACGAACACTGAAGCTTTCTTT
CDR3aa: CASSPRQTNTEAFF
abundance: -
d_gene: -
v_gene: TRBV9
j_gene: TRBJ1-1

CDR3nt: TGTGCCAGCAGCTACGAGGGGGAGTCCGGGGAGCTGTTTTTT
CDR3aa: CASSYEGESGELFF
abundance: -
d_gene: -
v_gene: TRBV11-3
j_gene: TRBJ2-2

CDR3nt: TGTGCCAGCAGCTCCTTAGTTACGAACCCAGATACGCAGTATTTT
CDR3aa: CASSSLVTNPDTQYF
abundance: -
d_gene: -
v_gene: TRBV11-2
j_gene: TRBJ2-3

CDR3nt: TGCGCCAGCAGTAACTTGTGGGGTTCTTCCGGGGAGCTGTTTTTT
CDR3aa: CASSNLWGSSGELFF
abundance: -
d_gene: -
v_gene: TRBV5-1
j_gene: TRBJ2-2

CDR3nt: TGTGCCAGTAGTATAGATGCAGCCTACGAGCAGTACTTC
CDR3aa: CASSIDAAYEQYF
abundance: -
d_gene: -
v_gene: TRBV19
j_gene: TRBJ2-7

CDR3nt: TGTGCCAGCAGGTGGGGAGGCAGCTCGGGCAATCAGCCCCAGCATTTT
CDR3aa: CASRWGGSSGNQPQHF
abundance: -
d_gene: -
v_gene: TRBV7-2
j_gene: TRBJ1-5

CDR3nt: TGTGCCAGTAGTGTAGGGGGGCTAGATACGCAGTATTTT
CDR3aa: CASSVGGLDTQYF
abundance: -
d_gene: -
v_gene: TRBV19
j_gene: TRBJ2-3

CDR3nt: TGTGCCAGCAGCTTAACGTACCAGGGGAAGTACACCGGGGAGCTGTTTTTT
CDR3aa: CASSLTYQGKYTGELFF
abundance: -
d_gene: -
v_gene: TRBV7-3
j_gene: TRBJ2-2

CDR3nt: TGTGCCAGCGGCACAGATACGCAGTATTTT
CDR3aa: CASGTDTQYF
abundance: -
d_gene: -
v_gene: TRBV10-3
j_gene: TRBJ2-3

CDR3nt: TGTGCCAGCTTTACAGGCCATAGCAATCAGCCCCAGCATTTT
CDR3aa: CASFTGHSNQPQHF
abundance: -
d_gene: -
v_gene: TRBV28
j_gene: TRBJ1-5

CDR3nt: TGTGCCAGCAGCAAAGCAGGGGGCGTCGGTTTAAATTCACCCCTCCACTTT
CDR3aa: CASSKAGGVGLNSPLHF
abundance: -
d_gene: TRBD1
v_gene: TRBV3-1/TRBV3-2
j_gene: TRBJ1-6

CDR3nt: TGTGCCACCCAACGCCGGGACAGGGGGCTCGCCGGGGAGCTGTTTTTT
CDR3aa: CATQRRDRGLAGELFF
abundance: -
d_gene: TRBD1
v_gene: TRBV10-3
j_gene: TRBJ2-2

CDR3nt: TGTGCCAGTAGAAGAGCTGGGAATGAGCAGTTCTTC
CDR3aa: CASRRAGNEQFF
abundance: -
d_gene: -
v_gene: TRBV19
j_gene: TRBJ2-1

CDR3nt: TGTGCCAGCAGTTTAGGGGGGTCCTATAATTCACCCCTCCACTTT
CDR3aa: CASSLGGSYNSPLHF
abundance: -
d_gene: -
v_gene: TRBV28
j_gene: TRBJ1-6

CDR3nt: TGTGCCAGCAGCTTGGCCGGGGGAGTGAACCTCGATGAGCAGTTCTTC
CDR3aa: CASSLAGGVNLDEQFF
abundance: -
d_gene: -
v_gene: TRBV5-6
j_gene: TRBJ2-1

CDR3nt: TGTGCCAGTAGCCTGAGACAGAACTACGAGCAGTACTTC
CDR3aa: CASSLRQNYEQYF
abundance: -
d_gene: -
v_gene: TRBV19
j_gene: TRBJ2-7

CDR3nt: TGTGCCAGCAGCTTGTTAATGGCAGCTAACTATGGCTACACCTTC
CDR3aa: CASSLLMAANYGYTF
abundance: -
d_gene: -
v_gene: TRBV5-6
j_gene: TRBJ1-2

CDR3nt: TGTGCCAGCAGCGAACTAGCGGGAGGACACAATGAGCAGTTCTTC
CDR3aa: CASSELAGGHNEQFF
abundance: -
d_gene: TRBD2
v_gene: TRBV7-3
j_gene: TRBJ2-1

CDR3nt: TGTGCCAGCAGACGGGACAGAATTAACACTGAAGCTTTCTTT
CDR3aa: CASRRDRINTEAFF
abundance: -
d_gene: TRBD1
v_gene: TRBV5-8
j_gene: TRBJ1-1

CDR3nt: TGTGCCAGCTCACCCCTGGGCCCGTCATCGGGCAATGAGCAGTTCTTC
CDR3aa: CASSPLGPSSGNEQFF
abundance: -
d_gene: -
v_gene: TRBV18
j_gene: TRBJ2-1

CDR3nt: TGCGCCAGCAGCCACCCTCGAAGGGAGAACACTGAAGCTTTCTTT
CDR3aa: CASSHPRRENTEAFF
abundance: -
d_gene: -
v_gene: TRBV4-1
j_gene: TRBJ1-1

CDR3nt: TGTGCCTGGAGTGCAGAGGGTGGCTACACCTTC
CDR3aa: CAWSAEGGYTF
abundance: -
d_gene: -
v_gene: TRBV30
j_gene: TRBJ1-2

CDR3nt: TGTGCCAGCACCCCGGGACAGCCGTATGGCTACACCTTC
CDR3aa: CASTPGQPYGYTF
abundance: -
d_gene: TRBD1
v_gene: TRBV28
j_gene: TRBJ1-2

CDR3nt: TGCAGTGCGGGCAAAGAGACCCAGTACTTC
CDR3aa: CSAGKETQYF
abundance: -
d_gene: -
v_gene: TRBV20-1
j_gene: TRBJ2-5

CDR3nt: TGTGCCTCTAAAGCTGGGGGCTACTACAATGAGCAGTTCTTC
CDR3aa: CASKAGGYYNEQFF
abundance: -
d_gene: -
v_gene: TRBV2
j_gene: TRBJ2-1

CDR3nt: TGTGCCAGTGGACAGGGCCCCCTCTACGAGCAGTACTTC
CDR3aa: CASGQGPLYEQYF
abundance: -
d_gene: TRBD1
v_gene: TRBV18
j_gene: TRBJ2-7

CDR3nt: TGTGCCAGCAGCCTCGGGACAGGGGGGGTCAATGAGCAGTTCTTC
CDR3aa: CASSLGTGGVNEQFF
abundance: -
d_gene: TRBD1
v_gene: TRBV11-2
j_gene: TRBJ2-1

CDR3nt: TGCAGCGTCGCCTGGGGGGGGCAAGAGCAGTACTTC
CDR3aa: CSVAWGGQEQYF
abundance: -
d_gene: -
v_gene: TRBV29-1
j_gene: TRBJ2-7

CDR3nt: TGCAGTGCCTCGGGGAAGGGGAAACTGTTTTTT
CDR3aa: CSASGKGKLFF
abundance: -
d_gene: -
v_gene: TRBV20-1
j_gene: TRBJ1-4